This TCR beta chain was identified during a study of shared clonotypes between healthy human individuals (dated by TCRdb to the early 2020s). About the investigation overall: The cohort comprised a couple of women and a few men aged 18 to 49 years. For each donor, CD4 naive and CD4 memory were each run on three plates, CD8 naive on two plates, and CD8 memory on one plate. Libraries were prepared and TCR repertoires were sequenced by different laboratories using diverse techniques, in order to increase sequencing depth and limit assay-specific biases. Between about 0.8 and 9 billion PBMCs per donor were obtained by leukapheresis. To estimate repertoire size and how much clonotypes are shared between individuals, the study performed deep sequencing of blood TCR repertoires from a handful of healthy adults.

Using the deep immunoSEQ assay, TCR CDR3 regions were amplified from genomic DNA by multiplex PCR. Extracted genomic DNA from each cell subset was distributed evenly across all wells of several immunoSEQ 96-well plates, and each plate was treated as a replicate. For sorted subsets, roughly 200 ng genomic DNA, equal to tens of thousands of T cell genomes, was loaded into each replicate PCR. Purified libraries were measured with a Qubit 3.0 fluorometer, size-checked on a Bioanalyzer 2100, and measured again with the KAPA Library Quantification kit. A separate single-read 150-cycle Illumina NextSeq 550 flow cell was used to sequence each immunoSEQ 96-well plate. In the paper's pipeline: Because only junctional sequences without quality scores were contained in the immunoSEQ output, filtering matching that applied to full-length reads could not be performed. To assign V/J genes and CDR3, sequences were annotated using PyIR, a Python wrapper for IgBLAST v1.9, with IMGT germline references. Any read was removed if the V/J assignment was weak (E-value above 1e-6), the CDR3 was missing, or the read contained stop codons, out-of-frame junctions, or ambiguous translated residues. V3J clonotypes were defined by identical inferred V gene, J gene, and CDR3 amino acid sequence. The percentage overlap between two repertoires was calculated by dividing the number of shared unique clonotypes by the size of the smaller repertoire. Richness of each repertoire was evaluated using RTK rarefaction, the Chao1 estimator, and Recon v2.1 estimates of unobserved clonotypes. Generation probabilities were computed with OLGA for all TCRbeta clonotypes obtained by the gDNA method from four donors. Drawn from immuneACCESS, this table holds only the in-frame rearrangements with V and J called that TCRdb kept. Clones are partly lost; checked studies trace under half to an unresolved V gene and leave the rest unexplained. That table supplies the V and J calls and clone size; D and trimming were determined from the DNA. For this sample the table gives about 2.3 million clones, of which around 90% were detected only once. 0.37% of the sample rests with the top ten.

The study at large found these results: Across a few donors, 5% to 6% of naive CD4, around 3.5% of naive CD8, approximately 2.5% of memory CD4, and about 0.4% of memory CD8 clonotypes were shared. Only blood was sampled, and tissue TCR repertoires likely differ from those in blood. Incomplete sequencing was indicated by rarefaction of sorted-subset datasets, despite the large sequencing depth. Pairwise subsampling led to the expectation that sequencing depth would affect the degree of clonotype sharing among donors. The small number of donors limited the genetic and exposure-history diversity represented. Naive subsets generally had larger estimated clonotype richness than memory subsets did. Compared with non-shared clonotypes, the clonotypes found in all four sorted-subset donors had higher generation probabilities.

Comment on this clone: What antigen it recognizes has not been identified. Per-nucleotide qualities are absent, and no much larger clonotype sits a single base away.

Clipping removes 3 bases from V and 9 bases from J, with 8 as the unmatched junction base count. There are 15 amino acids in the CDR3, from cysteine to phenylalanine inclusive. Only the CDR3 DNA stays, 45 bases, in frame from base 1. As encoded in the germline V gene (reference sequence), CDR1 is GTSNPN while CDR2 is SVGIG. Healthy HIV-negative adults with no recently reported acute infections or vaccinations were included as donors. Only Caucasian adults living in Nashville, Tennessee, USA were represented among the donors. CD4+ T cells were enriched through magnetic negative selection, after which naive cells were positively selected on CD45RA and the remaining negative fraction served as the memory subset. Blood was collected by leukapheresis, and PBMCs were isolated by Ficoll-Histopaque density gradient centrifugation and then cryopreserved in liquid nitrogen vapor phase. Purity and quantity of every magnetically sorted T cell population were checked by analytical flow cytometry. From each sorted fraction, genomic DNA was isolated and quantified by UV absorbance on a Nanodrop 2000c.

The sequence joins TRBV30 to TRBJ1-6, and 10 junctional nucleotides match TRBD1. The clonotype was recovered from a man between 18 and 29 years old in good health. Some clones in this sample may be carry-over from other donors' samples. The sample comprised naive CD4+ T cells from PBMCs. The cell subset or site label of this sample denotes: CD45RA+ positively selected. The DNA is TGTGCCTGGAGGGGTTGGGACAGGGGAATTTCACCCCTCCACTTT. This encodes CAWRGWDRGISPLHF.